A selection of T cell receptor beta chains follows, all from one sample in a study of beta chain features in type 1 diabetes. Method: immunoSEQ multiplex PCR; TCRdb's copy keeps in-frame clones and lacks some. The top ten clones hold 0.3% to 0.4% of a sample with some 22,000 clones, under 75% of them seen once. Sequencing was done on a sample of stem cell memory CD4+ T cells from blood. All receptors derive from a man younger than 35 with type 1 diabetes. Both conserved end residues are part of each CDR3. Each record gives: D gene, J gene, V gene, CDR3 DNA, CDR3 protein. The D gene is left open where the match is weak.

.	TRBJ1-5	TRBV5-6	TGTGCCAGCAGCTTGCGGGGGCAGCCCCAGCATTTT	CASSLRGQPQHF
TRBD1	TRBJ1-2	TRBV7-2	TGTGCCAGCAGCCCGGGGACAGGCGACTATGGCTACACCTTC	CASSPGTGDYGYTF
.	TRBJ2-7	TRBV14	TGTGCCAGCAGCCACCTGGCAGTCTACAGTACCGACGAGCAGTACTTC	CASSHLAVYSTDEQYF
TRBD2	TRBJ2-7	TRBV6-6	TGTGCCAGCAGTACCGGACTAGCGGGGTTGCGATACGAGCAGTACTTC	CASSTGLAGLRYEQYF
.	TRBJ1-1	TRBV6-5	TGTGCCAGCACCCTAAACGCGGGGGGGCGAGCTTTCTTT	CASTLNAGGRAFF
.	TRBJ2-5	TRBV4-1	TGCGCCAGCAGCCTGCTTCATACTATAGCAGAGACCCAGTACTTC	CASSLLHTIAETQYF
TRBD2	TRBJ2-1	TRBV5-1	TGCGCCAGCAGCTTGGGATACCGAGCGGGGGGTAGGGGCAATGAGCAGTTCTTC	CASSLGYRAGGRGNEQFF
TRBD2	TRBJ2-2	TRBV2	TGTGCCAGCAGTCCGACTAGCGGAAGGGGGGGCGGGGAGCTGTTTTTT	CASSPTSGRGGGELFF
TRBD1	TRBJ1-2	TRBV28	TGTGCCAGCAGTGGACAGGGGGCCTACAACGGCTACACCTTC	CASSGQGAYNGYTF
.	TRBJ1-6	TRBV7-2	TGTGCCAGCAGCTTACTGATGGGGGGGCTTATGGCCCTCCACTTT	CASSLLMGGLMALHF
.	TRBJ1-2	TRBV4-1	TGCGCCAGCAGCCAAGCGCGGGGAAGTGGCTACACCTTC	CASSQARGSGYTF